Sequencing of this T cell receptor beta chain was carried out in a study of blood T cells in healthy people across ages. The use of a sample-barcoded 5' primer and a J-beta primer mix characterized a second PCR of about 7 to 12 cycles. TCRdb re-called the 5' RACE reads through MiXCR, storing one row per CDR3 protein. Altogether about 680,000 distinct CDR3 sequences are present, 49% being singletons, with the ten largest covering about a third. Investigators took about 10 milliliters of peripheral blood from every donor. The length of the CDR3 is 14 residues. The germline V gene has CDR1 MGHRA and CDR2 YSYEKL. V gave up 4 bases and J gave up 1 base, with 8 bases separating them. This clonotype has more than one count but fewer than ten.

Sequencing input: blood. This TCR was sampled from a woman in her sixties in good health. The rearrangement joins TRBV4-1 to TRBJ2-1; D perhaps matches TRBD1 (6 bases). The CDR3 DNA is TGCGCCAGCAGCCCGCAGGGGTCCTACAATGAGCAGTTCTTC. Protein product: CASSPQGSYNEQFF.